This entry features one T cell receptor beta chain sequence. No antigen is known for it. No quality values exist for individual bases; no much larger clone is one base distant. The trial excluded patients who had a history of autoimmune disease or who were on systemic immunosuppression. In every dose cohort, peripheral blood was drawn for TCR sequencing at baseline, cycle 4 day 1, and cycle 7 day 1. The samples were taken from a phase I, first-in-human, multicenter, open-label dose-escalation trial of ivuxolimab. Adults with locally advanced or metastatic melanoma, renal cell, hepatocellular, or head and neck squamous cell carcinoma were enrolled in the trial. Before TCR sequencing, CD4+ T cells and CD8+ T cells from peripheral blood were sorted into separate populations. The data are from a study of OX40 agonist ivuxolimab in advanced cancers. Turning to the overall study: Ivuxolimab was an agonistic, fully human IgG2 monoclonal antibody directed against OX40 (CD134), a costimulatory receptor. Patients were allowed to have had prior anti-PD-1, anti-PD-L1 or anti-CTLA-4 therapy, and approximately 37% of the dose-escalation patients had been treated with checkpoint inhibitors. Partial responses were achieved by three dose-escalation patients, of whom one had hepatocellular carcinoma and two had cutaneous melanoma. Peripheral TCRbeta sequencing was intended to test whether TCR sequence diversity was altered and clonal T-cell expansion was caused by ivuxolimab. Intravenous ivuxolimab was administered to patients every 2 weeks at six dose levels: 0.01, 0.1, 0.3, 1.5, 3 and 10 mg/kg. The dose-escalation cohort was about 86% male with a mean age of approximately 59 years, ranging from about 20 to 85. Among the approximately 50 dose-escalation patients, about 19 had hepatocellular carcinoma, around 15 melanoma, 9 renal cell carcinoma and 9 head and neck cancer. The monotherapy dose-escalation portion (N of about 50 patients) of the phase I ivuxolimab trial is reported in the paper.

Study-wide findings and limitations: In the 0.1-3.0 mg/kg groups, partial responders were among the patients with the lowest normalized peripheral clonal expansion, particularly in CD8+ T cells. Low levels of normalized T-cell clonal expansion were also seen in some patients who did not respond. Which antigens the clonally expanded peripheral T cells were specific for was not determined. At doses from 0.1 to 3.0 mg/kg, clonal expansion was seen in both CD4+ and CD8+ blood T cells between baseline and week 6. On average, CD8+ T cells showed more expanded clones than CD4+ T cells after ivuxolimab.

The cysteine opens and the phenylalanine closes a CDR3 of 15 amino acids. The retained sequence is limited to the CDR3, 45 bases, with the frame set at the first base. CDR1 and CDR2 are read off the germline V gene (reference sequence) as SGHAT and FQDESV. Cut back by 3 bases and 3 bases, the V and J ends lie 14 bases apart. Genomic DNA was isolated from the sorted cells so that the TCRbeta CDR3 region could be sequenced. The immunoSEQ Assay was used for sequencing of TCRbeta CDR3 regions. The clones in this table, taken by TCRdb from immuneACCESS, are in-frame only. Not every clone is retained; where verified, under half of the shortfall comes from an unresolved V gene, and the cause of the rest is unknown. A total of roughly 79,000 clones appear in this sample, roughly 90% of them only once. The top ten constitute around 0.5% of the sample.

The TCR sequence derives from an adult with an advanced solid tumor such as melanoma, head and neck, liver or kidney cancer. This chain joins TRBV11-1 to TRBJ1-1; TRBD1 is perhaps the D gene, given 5 matching bases. This material consisted of CD4+ or CD8+ T cells sorted from blood, taken in a trial of the OX40 agonist ivuxolimab. The DNA sequence is as follows: TGTGCCAGCAGCTTTGGTGTCAGGGAGGACACTGAAGCTTTCTTT. This is translated as CASSFGVREDTEAFF.